These T cell receptor beta chains were read from a single sample in a study of naive and memory T cell subsets. One entry per CDR3 protein, called by TCRdb with MiXCR from the UMI-ligation and nested PCR reads. The data contain approximately 140,000 distinct CDR3 sequences, approximately 21% of them singletons. The sample was naive CD8+ T cells from blood. Receptor source: a human donor in good health. Both conserved end residues are part of each CDR3. Only some rows state a clone size, as once, few, many or a class for expanded clones.

clone_size	j_call	v_call	cdr3_aa
few	TRBJ1-5	TRBV15	CATSSSNQPQHF
NA	TRBJ2-7	TRBV5-4	CASSQPQGDEQYF
many	TRBJ2-7	TRBV7-2	CASSLTSSYEQYF
few	TRBJ1-1	TRBV28	CASSYIGHSGNTEAFF
many	TRBJ2-1	TRBV28	CASSFGLAGVSSYNEQFF
few	TRBJ1-3	TRBV29-1	CSVVRLSSGNTIYF
NA	TRBJ2-1	TRBV10-3	CAIVSGGSYNEQFF
NA	TRBJ2-1	TRBV27	CASSPTPAGDYNEQFF
NA	TRBJ2-7	TRBV2	CASSDVGGGGEQYF
NA	TRBJ2-7	TRBV7-9	CASSFEVSYEQYF